One and the same sample provided the 16 T cell receptor beta chains below, sequenced in a study of tumor-infiltrating lymphocytes in primary liver carcinoma. Total RNA (around 500 ng) served as template for TCR beta cDNA synthesis primed by a constant-region primer. The TCR beta library was amplified through three nested multiplex PCR rounds in a modified ARM-PCR procedure. Amplification in the first two PCR rounds was performed using TRBV1-TRBV30 forward primers and a C-beta reverse primer for 10 cycles each. TCRdb ran MiXCR on the multiplex PCR reads and lists one entry per CDR3 protein. Of about 120,000 distinct CDR3 sequences listed, approximately 71% were seen once; the top ten hold over 8%. The tissue used was unsorted bulk material of roughly 17-31 mg. RNA and DNA were co-extracted from it with the AllPrep DNA/RNA mini kit. Sequenced input: tumor-adjacent normal liver tissue. These receptors originate from an older woman with primary liver carcinoma and hepatitis B virus infection.

Regarding this clonotype: This may be a read error, as it is one base from a much larger clone. The V gene is TRBV5-4, the J gene TRBJ1-1, with a tentative D call TRBD1 (6 bases). There are 13 residues in the CDR3. Trimming removed 6 bases at V and 1 base at J, with 10 bases between. CDR1 is SGHNT, CDR2 YYREEE, per germline (reference sequence). CDR3 residues: CASNWGPNTEAFF. DNA of the CDR3: TGTGCCAGCAACTGGGGGCCGAACACTGAAGCTTTCTTT.

With regard to this clonotype: Just one base apart from a much larger clone, this may be a read error. The J gene is TRBJ1-2, the V gene TRBV6-5; D is unresolved. Germline assignment: CDR1 MNHEY and CDR2 SVGAGI. The CDR3 consists of 15 residues. In DNA form, the CDR3 reads TGTACCAGCAGTACCCTACTCGACGGTTCCTATGGCTACACCTTC. This translates into CTSSTLLDGSYGYTF.

As for this clonotype: Being one base from a much bigger clone, this may be a read error. J is TRBJ2-5 and V is TRBV30, with 7 nucleotides matching TRBD1. The CDR3 is 14 amino acids. The V gene's germline CDR1 is GTSNPN and CDR2 SVGIG (reference sequence). DNA for the CDR3: TGTGTCTGGAAACATCAGACAGGGTTGGAGACCCAGTACTTC. Translation: CVWKHQTGLETQYF.

This clonotype was counted many times. This chain joins TRBV12-3 or TRBV12-4 and TRBJ1-5; D call uncertain. This CDR3 spans 15 amino acids. Trimming stripped 5 bases from V and 6 bases from J, with 17 bases between. The CDR3 DNA is TGTGCCAGCAGTCCCCGCCAAGGGCGGGGTCAGCCCCAGCATTTT. Amino acids: CASSPRQGRGQPQHF.

Ten or more counts support this clonotype. V and J are TRBV28 and TRBJ2-7; D unclear. Germline loops: CDR1 MDHEN, CDR2 SYDVKM. This CDR3 has 13 residues. V gave up 6 bases and J gave up 0 bases, with 9 bases separating them. The CDR3 sequence: CASSSTLSYEQYF. Here the CDR3 DNA reads TGTGCCAGCAGCTCTACCCTCTCCTACGAGCAGTACTTC.

This clonotype was recorded many times. The chain carries TRBV28 and TRBJ1-2; D is uncertain. V gave up 8 bases and J gave up 4 bases, with 8 bases separating them. This CDR3 is 11 amino acids long. CDR1 and CDR2 from the germline V gene are MDHEN and SYDVKM. The CDR3 here is CASLSFYGYTF. CDR3 DNA sequence: TGTGCCAGCCTTTCGTTCTATGGCTACACCTTC.

This chain connects TRBV6-1 to TRBJ2-1, with D perhaps given as TRBD1 or TRBD2 (6 bases each). The V gene lost 7 bases and the J gene lost 4 bases, with 14 bases spanning the gap. The CDR3 is 14 residues long. The V gene's germline CDR1 is MNHNS and CDR2 SASEGT. The CDR3 is CASTSGADYNEQFF. For the CDR3, the DNA is TGTGCCAGCACCTCGGGGGCAGATTACAATGAGCAGTTCTTC.

Notes on this clonotype: This may come from a read error, since a much larger clone is one base off. The chain joins TRBV7-9 to TRBJ1-5; TRBD2 matches 7 bases. The end of the DNA fits TRBJ2-3 better, so the J call may be wrong. Germline V gene lookup returns CDR1 SEHNR and CDR2 FQNEAQ (reference sequence). CDR3 length equals 16 residues. The CDR3 DNA follows: TGTGCCAGCAGCTTGTGGGAGGCAGGGAGGGGTCAGCCCCAGTATTTT. Residues: CASSLWEAGRGQPQYF.

To note about this clonotype: A read error is likely, as this CDR3 ends without the conserved phenylalanine or tryptophan. CDR3 sequence (DNA): TGTGCCAGCAGCTGTATGGTGGCTGGGGGCCGCGACACTGAAGCTTTCCTT. Translation: CASSCMVAGGRDTEAFL. This chain links TRBV11-2 with TRBJ1-1, with D possibly TRBD1 on 6 matching bases. V lost 4 bases, J lost 3 bases, and 21 bases lay in between. The CDR3 extends over 17 amino acids. The germline gives CDR1 SGHAT, CDR2 FQNNGV.

V and J are TRBV5-4 and TRBJ2-1; 8 bases align to TRBD1. With V trimmed by 6 bases and J by 7 bases, 15 bases remained unmatched. Per the germline V gene, CDR1 is SGHNT and CDR2 is YYREEE (reference sequence). CDR3 length: 16 amino acids. The CDR3 DNA is TGTGCCAGCAACCCCGGAGGGACAGGCTCATCAAATGAGCAGTTCTTC. Translating gives CASNPGGTGSSNEQFF.

Notes on this clonotype: Possible read error: a much larger clone is one base away. V is TRBV5-1 and J is TRBJ1-1; D is ambiguous. Trimming stripped 4 bases from V and 0 bases from J, with 13 bases between. CDR1 is SGHRS, CDR2 YFSETQ, per germline. The CDR3 consists of 15 residues. The CDR3 DNA reads TGCGCCAGCAGCCGGCATTCCGGGGTGAACACTGAAGCTTTCTTT. Its protein is CASSRHSGVNTEAFF.

The V gene is TRBV7-6, the J gene TRBJ1-3; tentative D call: TRBD1 (5 bases). V was cut by 0 bases and J by 4 bases, with 7 bases left in between. The CDR3 contains 14 residues. The V gene's germline CDR1 is SGHVS and CDR2 FNYEAQ. Written as DNA, the CDR3 is TGTGCCAGCAGCTTAGCGGCAGGGGGAAACACCATATATTTT. Residues: CASSLAAGGNTIYF. The full variable domain, completed using reference TRBV7-6 and TRBJ1-3, is GAGVSQSPRYKVTKRGQDVALRCDPISGHVSLYWYRQALGQGPEFLTYFNYEAQQDKSGLPNDRFSAERPEGSISTLTIQRTEQRDSAMYRCASSLAAGGNTIYFGEGSWLTVV.

Worth noting for this clonotype: This may arise from a read error, as a much more abundant clone is one base away. This chain links TRBV28 with TRBJ2-7; D unresolved. This CDR3 contains 13 residues. Germline V gives CDR1 MDHEN, CDR2 SYDVKM. The CDR3 DNA sequence: TGTGCCGGCAGTTTAGTCACCTCCTACGAGCAGTACTTC. This sequence encodes CAGSLVTSYEQYF.

Remarks on this clonotype: The junction departs from the called germline gene at one end, perhaps through a read error. The chain combines TRBV12-3 or TRBV12-4 with TRBJ2-7; no firm D call. The CDR3 extends over 13 amino acids. CDR3 nucleotide sequence: TGTGCCGGCAGTTCCGAGAGCTCTTACGAGCAGTACTTC. Translation: CAGSSESSYEQYF.

This clonotype was picked up one time. Germline and junction disagree at one end, which may indicate a read error. The chain carries TRBV29-1 and TRBJ2-3; a possible D gene is TRBD1 (6 bases). CDR3 length equals 14 residues. The germline gives CDR1 SQVTM, CDR2 ANQGSEA. The CDR3 DNA reads TGCAGCGCGGGGTTCGGACAGCGCACAGATACGCGGTATTTT. Residues: CSAGFGQRTDTRYF.

With regard to this clonotype: At one boundary the junction diverges from the germline segment, which might be a read error. The chain is built from TRBV7-9 and TRBJ2-3; D call uncertain. The CDR3 extends over 15 amino acids. Germline-derived CDR1 and CDR2 are SEHNR and FQNEAQ (reference sequence). The CDR3 reads CASSLKIGGTDTQYF. In nucleotides, the CDR3 is TGTGCCAGCAGCTTAAAGATCGGTGGCACGGATACGCAGTATTTT.